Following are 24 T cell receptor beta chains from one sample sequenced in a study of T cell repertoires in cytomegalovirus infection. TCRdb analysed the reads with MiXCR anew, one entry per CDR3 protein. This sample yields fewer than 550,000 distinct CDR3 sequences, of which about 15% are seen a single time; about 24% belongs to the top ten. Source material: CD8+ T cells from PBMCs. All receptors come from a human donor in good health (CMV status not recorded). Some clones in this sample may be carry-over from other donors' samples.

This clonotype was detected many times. Here the CDR3 reads CASSSRLAGAPTRTDTQYF. In DNA form, the CDR3 reads TGTGCCAGCAGTTCTCGACTAGCGGGGGCCCCCACGCGCACAGATACGCAGTATTTT. The genes are TRBV12-3 or TRBV12-4 and TRBJ2-3; 12 bases map to TRBD2. With V trimmed by 4 bases and J by 1 base, 12 bases remained unmatched. The CDR3 is made up of 19 amino acids.

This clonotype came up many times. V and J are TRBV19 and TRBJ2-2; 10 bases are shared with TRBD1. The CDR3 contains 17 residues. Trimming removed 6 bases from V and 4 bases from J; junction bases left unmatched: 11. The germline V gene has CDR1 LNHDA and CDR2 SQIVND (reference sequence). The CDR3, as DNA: TGTGCCAGTAGCCGAAGGGGGACAGGGGAAGGCACCGGGGAGCTGTTTTTT. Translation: CASSRRGTGEGTGELFF.

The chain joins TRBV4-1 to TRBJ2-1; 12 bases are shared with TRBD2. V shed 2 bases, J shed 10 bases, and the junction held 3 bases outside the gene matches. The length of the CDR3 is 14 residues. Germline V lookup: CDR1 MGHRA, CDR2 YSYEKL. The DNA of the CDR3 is TGCGCCAGCAGCCAAAGACTAGCGGGAGTCGAGCAGTTCTTC. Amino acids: CASSQRLAGVEQFF.

CDR3 coding DNA: TGTGCCAGCAGCTTCAGGACTAGCGGGCTGGAAGAGACCCAGTACTTC. Encoded protein: CASSFRTSGLEETQYF. The rearrangement joins TRBV7-6 to TRBJ2-5, with 11 nucleotides matching TRBD2. J gave up 3 bases and V 3 bases, and 6 bases lay outside the gene matches. The germline gives CDR1 SGHVS, CDR2 FNYEAQ. The CDR3 sequence is 16 residues long.

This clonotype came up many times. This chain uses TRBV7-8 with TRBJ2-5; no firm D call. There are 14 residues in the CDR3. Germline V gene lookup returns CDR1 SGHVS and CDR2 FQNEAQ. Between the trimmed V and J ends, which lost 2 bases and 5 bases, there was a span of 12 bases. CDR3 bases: TGTGCCAGCAGCTTAAAATTAGCACAGGAGACCCAGTACTTC. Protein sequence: CASSLKLAQETQYF.

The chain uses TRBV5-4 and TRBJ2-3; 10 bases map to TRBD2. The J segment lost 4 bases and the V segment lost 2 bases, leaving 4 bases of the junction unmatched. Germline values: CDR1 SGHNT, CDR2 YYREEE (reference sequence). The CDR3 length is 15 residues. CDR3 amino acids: CASSFRGTSADTQYF. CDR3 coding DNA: TGTGCCAGCAGCTTCCGGGGGACTAGCGCAGATACGCAGTATTTT.

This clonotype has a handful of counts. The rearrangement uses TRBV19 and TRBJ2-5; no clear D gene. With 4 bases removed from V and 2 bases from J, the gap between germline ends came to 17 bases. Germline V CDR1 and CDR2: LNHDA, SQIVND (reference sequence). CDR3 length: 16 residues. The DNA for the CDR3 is TGTGCCAGTAGTAAAACACACTTCCGGGTTCAAGAGACCCAGTACTTC. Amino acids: CASSKTHFRVQETQYF.

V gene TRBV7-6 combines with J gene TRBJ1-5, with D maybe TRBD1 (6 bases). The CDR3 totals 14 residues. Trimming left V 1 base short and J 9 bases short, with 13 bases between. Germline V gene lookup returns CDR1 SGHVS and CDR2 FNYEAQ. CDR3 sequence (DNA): TGTGCCAGCAGCTTAGAAGGGGGAGGACGGCCCCAGCATTTT. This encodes CASSLEGGGRPQHF.

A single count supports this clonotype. CDR3 coding DNA: TGTGCCAGCAGCCCAACCGGGACAGGCTATTCCTACGAGCAGTACTTC. Its protein is CASSPTGTGYSYEQYF. The chain uses TRBV9 and TRBJ2-7; 8 bases map to TRBD1. V was clipped by 4 bases and J by 1 base; unmatched bases: 10. Germline CDR1 is SGDLS and CDR2 is YYNGEE. The CDR3 consists of 16 residues.

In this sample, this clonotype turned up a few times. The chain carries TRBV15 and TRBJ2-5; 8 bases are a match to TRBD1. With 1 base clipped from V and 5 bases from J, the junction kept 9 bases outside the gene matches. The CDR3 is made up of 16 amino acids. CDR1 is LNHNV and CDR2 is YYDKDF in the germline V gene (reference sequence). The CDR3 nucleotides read TGTGCCACCAGCAGAGGGGTCAGGGGGCTACAGGAGACCCAGTACTTC. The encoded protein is CATSRGVRGLQETQYF.

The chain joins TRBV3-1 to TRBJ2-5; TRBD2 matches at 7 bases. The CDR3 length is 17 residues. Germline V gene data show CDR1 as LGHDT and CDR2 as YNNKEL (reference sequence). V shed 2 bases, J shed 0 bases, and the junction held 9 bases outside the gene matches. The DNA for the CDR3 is TGTGCCAGCAGCCAAACCGGTAGCGGGCCGTACCAAGAGACCCAGTACTTC. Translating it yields CASSQTGSGPYQETQYF.

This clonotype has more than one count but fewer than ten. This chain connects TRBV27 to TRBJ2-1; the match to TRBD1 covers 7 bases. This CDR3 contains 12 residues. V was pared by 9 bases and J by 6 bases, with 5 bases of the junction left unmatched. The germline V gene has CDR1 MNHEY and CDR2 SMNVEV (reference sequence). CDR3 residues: CASQGVGNEQFF. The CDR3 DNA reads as TGTGCCAGTCAGGGGGTCGGCAATGAGCAGTTCTTC.

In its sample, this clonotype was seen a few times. CDR3: CASSVNEGGYTF. The CDR3, as DNA: TGTGCCAGCAGCGTAAACGAAGGAGGCTACACCTTC. This chain joins TRBV9 and TRBJ1-2; D unresolved. The ends were cut back, 1 base at V and 8 bases at J, with 9 bases in the middle. CDR3 length: 12 residues. CDR1 is SGDLS, CDR2 YYNGEE, per germline.

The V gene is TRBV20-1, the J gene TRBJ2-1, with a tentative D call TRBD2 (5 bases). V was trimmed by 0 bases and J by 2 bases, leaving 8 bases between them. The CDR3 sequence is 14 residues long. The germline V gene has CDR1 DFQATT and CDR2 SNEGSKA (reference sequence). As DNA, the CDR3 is TGCAGTGCTAGAGATGCTAGCCCCTACAATGAGCAGTTCTTC. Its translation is CSARDASPYNEQFF.

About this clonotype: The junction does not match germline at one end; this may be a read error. CDR3 in amino acids: CATGEAYNEQFF. The CDR3 coding sequence is TGCGCCACAGGGGAAGCCTACAATGAGCAGTTCTTC. V gene TRBV27 combines with J gene TRBJ2-1, with 7 bases aligning to TRBD1. Germline CDR1 MNHEY, CDR2 SMNVEV (reference sequence). CDR3 length: 12 amino acids.

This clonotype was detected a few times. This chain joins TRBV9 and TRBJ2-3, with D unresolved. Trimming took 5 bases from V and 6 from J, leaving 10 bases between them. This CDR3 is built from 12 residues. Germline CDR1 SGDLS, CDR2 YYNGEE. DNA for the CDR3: TGTGCCAGCAGTGAACCTTCGGATACGCAGTATTTT. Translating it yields CASSEPSDTQYF.

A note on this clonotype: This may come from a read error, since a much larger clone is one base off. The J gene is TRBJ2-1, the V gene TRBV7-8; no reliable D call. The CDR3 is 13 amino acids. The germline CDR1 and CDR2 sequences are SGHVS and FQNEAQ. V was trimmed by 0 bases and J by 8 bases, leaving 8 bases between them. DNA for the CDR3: TGTGCCAGCAGCTTAGCTAATCTGGATGAGCAGTTCTTC. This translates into CASSLANLDEQFF.

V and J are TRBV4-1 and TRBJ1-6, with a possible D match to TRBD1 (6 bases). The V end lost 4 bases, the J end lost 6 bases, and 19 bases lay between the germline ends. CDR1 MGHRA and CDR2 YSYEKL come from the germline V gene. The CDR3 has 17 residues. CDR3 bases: TGCGCCAGCAGCCTCAAATCCGGGGGGGCGAGTAATTCACCCCTCCACTTT. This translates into CASSLKSGGASNSPLHF.

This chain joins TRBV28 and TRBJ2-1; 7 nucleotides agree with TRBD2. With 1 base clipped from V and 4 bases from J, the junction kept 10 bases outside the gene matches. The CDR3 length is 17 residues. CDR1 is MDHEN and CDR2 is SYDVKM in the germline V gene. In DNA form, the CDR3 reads TGTGCCAGCAGTTTATTTACCGGCGAGCGGGGATACAATGAGCAGTTCTTC. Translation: CASSLFTGERGYNEQFF.

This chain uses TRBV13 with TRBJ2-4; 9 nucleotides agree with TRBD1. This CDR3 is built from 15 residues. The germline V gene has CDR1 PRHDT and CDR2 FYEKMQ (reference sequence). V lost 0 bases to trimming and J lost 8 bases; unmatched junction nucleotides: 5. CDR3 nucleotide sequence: TGTGCCAGCAGCTTAGGTGGACAGGGGAGAGACATTCAGTACTTC. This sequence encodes CASSLGGQGRDIQYF.

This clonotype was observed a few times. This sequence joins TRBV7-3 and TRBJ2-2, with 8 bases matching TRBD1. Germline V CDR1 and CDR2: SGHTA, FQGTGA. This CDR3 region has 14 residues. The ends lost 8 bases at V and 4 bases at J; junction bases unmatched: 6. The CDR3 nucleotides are TGTGCCAGCCGCGGCGGACAGGGCACCGGGGAGCTGTTTTTT. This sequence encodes CASRGGQGTGELFF.

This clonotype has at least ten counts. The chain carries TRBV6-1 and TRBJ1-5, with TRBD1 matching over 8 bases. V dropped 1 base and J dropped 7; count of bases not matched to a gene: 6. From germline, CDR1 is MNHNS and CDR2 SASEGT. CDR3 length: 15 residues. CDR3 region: CASSEGQGSGQPQHF. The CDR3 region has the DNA TGTGCCAGCAGTGAAGGACAGGGGTCGGGGCAGCCCCAGCATTTT.

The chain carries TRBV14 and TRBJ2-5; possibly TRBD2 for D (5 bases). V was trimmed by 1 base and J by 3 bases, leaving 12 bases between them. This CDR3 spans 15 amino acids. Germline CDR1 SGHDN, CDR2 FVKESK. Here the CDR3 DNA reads TGTGCCAGCAGCCAAGCTCGGCGGGCAAAAGAGACCCAGTACTTC. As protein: CASSQARRAKETQYF.

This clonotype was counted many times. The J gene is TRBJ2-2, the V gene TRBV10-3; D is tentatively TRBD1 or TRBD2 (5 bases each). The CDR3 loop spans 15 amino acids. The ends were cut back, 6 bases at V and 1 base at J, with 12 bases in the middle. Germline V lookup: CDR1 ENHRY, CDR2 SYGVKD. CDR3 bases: TGTGCCATCAGGGGGGTCGGGCAGAACACCGGGGAGCTGTTTTTT. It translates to CAIRGVGQNTGELFF.